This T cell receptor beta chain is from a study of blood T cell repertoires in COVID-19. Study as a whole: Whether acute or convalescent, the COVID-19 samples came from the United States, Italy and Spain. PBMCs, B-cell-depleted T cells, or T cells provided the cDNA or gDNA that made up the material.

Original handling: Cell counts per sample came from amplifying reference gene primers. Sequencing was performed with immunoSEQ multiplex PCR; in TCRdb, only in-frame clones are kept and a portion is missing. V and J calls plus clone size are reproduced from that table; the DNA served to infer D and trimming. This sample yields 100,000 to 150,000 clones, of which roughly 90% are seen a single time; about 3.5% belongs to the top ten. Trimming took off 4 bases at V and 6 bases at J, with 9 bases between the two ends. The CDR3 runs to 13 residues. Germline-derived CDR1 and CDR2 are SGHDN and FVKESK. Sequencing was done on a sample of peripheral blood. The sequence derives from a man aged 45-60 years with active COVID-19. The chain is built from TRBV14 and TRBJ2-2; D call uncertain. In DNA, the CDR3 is TGTGCCAGCAGCCTTACAGTAGCCGGGGAGCTGTTTTTT. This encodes CASSLTVAGELFF.